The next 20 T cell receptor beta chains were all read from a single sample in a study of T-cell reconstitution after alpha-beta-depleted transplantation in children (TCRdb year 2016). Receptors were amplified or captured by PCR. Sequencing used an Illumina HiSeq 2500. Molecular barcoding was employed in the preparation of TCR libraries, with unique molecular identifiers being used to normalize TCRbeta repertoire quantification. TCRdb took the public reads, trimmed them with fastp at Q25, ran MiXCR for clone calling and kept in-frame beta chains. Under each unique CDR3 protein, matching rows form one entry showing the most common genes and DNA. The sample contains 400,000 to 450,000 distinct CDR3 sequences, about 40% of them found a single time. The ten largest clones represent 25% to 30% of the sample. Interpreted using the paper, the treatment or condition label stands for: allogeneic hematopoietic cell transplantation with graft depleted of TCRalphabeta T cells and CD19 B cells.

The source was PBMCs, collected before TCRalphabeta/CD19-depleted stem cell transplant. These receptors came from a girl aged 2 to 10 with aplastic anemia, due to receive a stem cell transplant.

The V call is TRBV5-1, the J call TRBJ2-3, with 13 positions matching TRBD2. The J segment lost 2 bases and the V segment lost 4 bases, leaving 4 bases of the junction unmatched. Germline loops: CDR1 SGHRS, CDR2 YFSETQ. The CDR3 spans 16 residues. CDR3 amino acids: CASSAGLAGPTDTQYF. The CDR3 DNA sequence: TGCGCCAGCAGCGCGGGACTAGCGGGACCCACAGATACGCAGTATTTT. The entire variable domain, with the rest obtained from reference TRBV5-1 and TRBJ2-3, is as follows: KAGVTQTPRYLIKTRGQQVTLSCSPISGHRSVSWYQQTPGQGLQFLFEYFSETQRNKGNFPGRFSGRQFSNSRSEMNVSTLELGDSALYLCASSAGLAGPTDTQYFGPGTRLTVL.

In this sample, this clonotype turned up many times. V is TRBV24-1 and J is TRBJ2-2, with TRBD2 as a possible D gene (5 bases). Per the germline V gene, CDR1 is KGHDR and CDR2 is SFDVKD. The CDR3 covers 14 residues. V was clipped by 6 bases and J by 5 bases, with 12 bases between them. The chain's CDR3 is CATSKAEGTGELFF. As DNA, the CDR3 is TGTGCCACCAGTAAAGCCGAGGGAACCGGGGAGCTGTTTTTT.

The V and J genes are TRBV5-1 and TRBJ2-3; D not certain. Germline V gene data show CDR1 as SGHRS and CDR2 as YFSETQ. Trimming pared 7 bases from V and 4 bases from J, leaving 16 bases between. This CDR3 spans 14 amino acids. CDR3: CASRRGGGPDTQYF. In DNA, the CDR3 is TGCGCCAGCCGGCGAGGTGGCGGCCCAGATACGCAGTATTTT.

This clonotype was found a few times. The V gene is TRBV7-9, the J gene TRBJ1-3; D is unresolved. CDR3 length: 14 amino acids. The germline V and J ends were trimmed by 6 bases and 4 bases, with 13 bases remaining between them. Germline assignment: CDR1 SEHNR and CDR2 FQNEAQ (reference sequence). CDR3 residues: CASRFDLVGNTIYF. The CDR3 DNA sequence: TGTGCCAGCAGGTTCGATTTGGTCGGAAACACCATATATTTT.

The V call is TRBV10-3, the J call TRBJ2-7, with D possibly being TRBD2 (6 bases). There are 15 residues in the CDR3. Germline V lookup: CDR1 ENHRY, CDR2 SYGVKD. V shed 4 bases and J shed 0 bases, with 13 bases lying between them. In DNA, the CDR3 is TGTGCCATCAGTGCGGGGACCGGGAGCTCCTACGAGCAGTACTTC. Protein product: CAISAGTGSSYEQYF.

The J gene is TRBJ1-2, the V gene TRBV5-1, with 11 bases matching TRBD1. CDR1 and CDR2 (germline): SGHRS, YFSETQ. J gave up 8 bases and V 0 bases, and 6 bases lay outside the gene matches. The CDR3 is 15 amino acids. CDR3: CASSLEGQGAQGYTF. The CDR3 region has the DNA TGCGCCAGCAGCTTGGAAGGACAGGGGGCGCAAGGCTACACCTTC.

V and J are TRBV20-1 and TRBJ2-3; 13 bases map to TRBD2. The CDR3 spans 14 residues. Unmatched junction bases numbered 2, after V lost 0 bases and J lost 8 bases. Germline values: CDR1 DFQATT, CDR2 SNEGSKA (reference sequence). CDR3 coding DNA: TGCAGTGCTAGAGATGGACTAGCGGGAGTTACGCAGTATTTT. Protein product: CSARDGLAGVTQYF.

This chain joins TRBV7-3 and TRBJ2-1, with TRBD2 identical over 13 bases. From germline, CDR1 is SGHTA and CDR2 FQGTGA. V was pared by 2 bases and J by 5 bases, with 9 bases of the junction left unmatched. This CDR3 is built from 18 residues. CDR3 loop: CASSLGLAGVPGDNEQFF. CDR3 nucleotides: TGTGCCAGCAGCTTAGGACTAGCGGGAGTCCCAGGAGACAATGAGCAGTTCTTC.

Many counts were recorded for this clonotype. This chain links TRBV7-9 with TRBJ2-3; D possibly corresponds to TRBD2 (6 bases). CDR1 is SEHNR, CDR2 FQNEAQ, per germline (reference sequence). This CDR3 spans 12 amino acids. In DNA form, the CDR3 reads TGTGTTTCGGAGGGATGGTCGGATACGCAGTATTTT. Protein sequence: CVSEGWSDTQYF. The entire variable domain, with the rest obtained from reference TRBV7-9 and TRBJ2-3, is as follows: DTGVSQNPRHKITKRGQNVTFRCDPISEHNRLYWYRQTLGQGPEFLTYFQNEAQLEKSRLLSDRFSAERPKGSFSTLEIQRTEQGDSAMYLCVSEGWSDTQYFGPGTRLTVL.

The CDR3 here is CASRPGGPATEAFF. CDR3 nucleotides: TGTGCCAGCAGGCCAGGGGGCCCGGCCACTGAAGCTTTCTTT. The V call is TRBV6-1, the J call TRBJ1-1, with TRBD1 identical over 8 bases. The CDR3 has 14 residues. J gave up 4 bases and V 6 bases, and 7 bases lay outside the gene matches. CDR1 is MNHNS, CDR2 SASEGT, per germline.

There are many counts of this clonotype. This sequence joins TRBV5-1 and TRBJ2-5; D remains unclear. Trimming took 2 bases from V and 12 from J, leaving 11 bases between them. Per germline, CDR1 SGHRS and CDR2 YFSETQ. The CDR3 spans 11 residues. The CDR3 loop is CASSFSDEEYF. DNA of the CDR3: TGCGCCAGCAGCTTTTCTGACGAGGAGTACTTC.

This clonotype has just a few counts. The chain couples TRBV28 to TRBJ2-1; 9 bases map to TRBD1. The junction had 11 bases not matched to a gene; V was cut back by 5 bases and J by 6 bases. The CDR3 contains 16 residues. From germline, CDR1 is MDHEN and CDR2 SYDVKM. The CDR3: CASSQTGTGSGNEQFF. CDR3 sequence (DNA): TGTGCCAGCAGTCAAACCGGGACAGGGTCAGGCAATGAGCAGTTCTTC. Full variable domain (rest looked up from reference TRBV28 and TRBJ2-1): DVKVTQSSRYLVKRTGEKVFLECVQDMDHENMFWYRQDPGLGLRLIYFSYDVKMKEKGDIPEGYSVSREKKERFSLILESASTNQTSMYLCASSQTGTGSGNEQFFGPGTRLTVL.

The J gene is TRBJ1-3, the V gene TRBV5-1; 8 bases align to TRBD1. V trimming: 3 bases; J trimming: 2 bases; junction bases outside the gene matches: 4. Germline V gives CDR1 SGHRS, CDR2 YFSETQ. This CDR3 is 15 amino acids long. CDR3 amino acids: CASSSSGGAGNTIYF. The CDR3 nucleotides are TGCGCCAGCAGCTCATCAGGGGGCGCTGGAAACACCATATATTTT.

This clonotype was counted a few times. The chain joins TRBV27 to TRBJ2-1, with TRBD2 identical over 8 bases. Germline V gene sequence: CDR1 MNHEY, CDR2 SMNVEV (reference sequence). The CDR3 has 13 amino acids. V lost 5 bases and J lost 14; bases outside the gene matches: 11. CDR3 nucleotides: TGTGCCAGCAGTCCCCCGGGGGGGAGGGGGGAGTTCTTC. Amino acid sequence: CASSPPGGRGEFF.

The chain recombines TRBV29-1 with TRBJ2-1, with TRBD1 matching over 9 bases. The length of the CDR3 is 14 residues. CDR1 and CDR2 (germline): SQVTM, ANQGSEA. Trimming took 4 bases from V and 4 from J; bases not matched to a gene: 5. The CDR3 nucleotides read TGCAGCGTTGTGGGGACAGGGACTTACAATGAGCAGTTCTTC. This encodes CSVVGTGTYNEQFF.

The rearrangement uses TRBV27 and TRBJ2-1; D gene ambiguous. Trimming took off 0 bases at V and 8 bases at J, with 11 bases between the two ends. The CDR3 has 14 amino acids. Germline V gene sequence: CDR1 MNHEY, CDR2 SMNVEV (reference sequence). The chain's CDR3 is CASSLSTVGYEQFF. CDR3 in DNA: TGTGCCAGCAGTTTATCAACTGTTGGCTATGAGCAGTTCTTC.

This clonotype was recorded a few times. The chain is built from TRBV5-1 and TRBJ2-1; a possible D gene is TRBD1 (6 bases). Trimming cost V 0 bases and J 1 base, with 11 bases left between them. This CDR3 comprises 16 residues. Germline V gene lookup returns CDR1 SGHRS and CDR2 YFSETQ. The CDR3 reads CASSLGGQLSYNEQFF. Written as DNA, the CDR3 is TGCGCCAGCAGCTTGGGGGGGCAGCTGTCCTACAATGAGCAGTTCTTC.

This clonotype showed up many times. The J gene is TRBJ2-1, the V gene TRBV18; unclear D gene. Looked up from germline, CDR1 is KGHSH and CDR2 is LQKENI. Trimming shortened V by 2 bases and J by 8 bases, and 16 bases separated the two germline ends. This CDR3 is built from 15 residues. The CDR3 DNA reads TGTGCCAGCTCACCAATCTCGAAGGGTAGGGATGAGCAGTTCTTC. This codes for CASSPISKGRDEQFF.

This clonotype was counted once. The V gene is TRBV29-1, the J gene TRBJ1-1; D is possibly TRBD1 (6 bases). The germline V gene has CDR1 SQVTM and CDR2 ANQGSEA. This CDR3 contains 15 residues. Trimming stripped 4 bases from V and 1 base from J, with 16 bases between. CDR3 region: CSVVGGSFPNTEAFF. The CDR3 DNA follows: TGCAGCGTTGTAGGGGGGAGTTTTCCGAACACTGAAGCTTTCTTT.

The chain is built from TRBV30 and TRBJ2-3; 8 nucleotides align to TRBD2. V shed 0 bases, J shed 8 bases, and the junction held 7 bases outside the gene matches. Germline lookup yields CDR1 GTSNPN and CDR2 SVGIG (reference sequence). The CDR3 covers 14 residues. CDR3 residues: CAWSVGAGAATQYF. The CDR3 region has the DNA TGTGCCTGGAGTGTAGGAGCGGGAGCCGCTACGCAGTATTTT.